One sample yielded the 28 T cell receptor beta chains listed below, sequenced in a study of blood T cell repertoires in COVID-19. Assay used: immunoSEQ multiplex PCR; TCRdb lists only in-frame clones, some missing. The data contain over 100,000 clones, around 89% of them singletons. What was sequenced was peripheral blood. The receptor source for this set is a man between 60 and 75 years old with COVID-19, enrolled during active disease.

The chain carries TRBV7-5 and TRBJ1-4; TRBD1 reflects the table's D call only, with no check against the DNA. TRBV7-5 is listed as a pseudogene. CDR3 length: 15 residues. The CDR3 region is CARSLVMQAREKLFF. The CDR3 bases are TGTGCCAGAAGCTTAGTTATGCAGGCTCGGGAAAAACTGTTTTTT.

V usage is TRBV2 and J usage is TRBJ1-1; D perhaps matches TRBD1 (6 bases). The CDR3 consists of 16 residues. Germline CDR1 SNHLY, CDR2 FYNNEI. V lost 4 bases and J 3 bases, leaving 18 bases between the germline ends. The CDR3 sequence is CASSVRQPGEYTEAFF. CDR3 coding DNA: TGTGCCAGCAGTGTCCGCCAACCAGGGGAATACACTGAAGCTTTCTTT.

This sequence joins TRBV6-2 or TRBV6-3 and TRBJ1-2, with D perhaps matching TRBD1 (6 bases). V was shortened by 2 bases and J by 2 bases, with 9 bases between the two germline ends. The CDR3 extends over 14 amino acids. The germline CDR1 and CDR2 sequences are MNHEY and SVGEGT. In DNA form, the CDR3 reads TGTGCCAGCAGTTACCCCGGACAGAACTATGGCTACACCTTC. It specifies CASSYPGQNYGYTF.

The chain combines TRBV5-1 with TRBJ1-3; D might be TRBD1 (5 bases). Germline V gene sequence: CDR1 SGHRS, CDR2 YFSETQ. The V end lost 4 bases, the J end lost 0 bases, and 17 bases lay between the germline ends. The CDR3 is 17 residues long. The CDR3 sequence: CASSRGTDSNSGNTIYF. CDR3 DNA sequence: TGCGCCAGCAGCCGGGGGACTGACTCGAACTCTGGAAACACCATATATTTT.

The chain carries TRBV29-1 and TRBJ1-2; D unclear. V lost 4 bases and J lost 3, with 18 bases in between. The CDR3 contains 15 residues. Germline values: CDR1 SQVTM, CDR2 ANQGSEA. CDR3 residues: CSVVTVQASHYGYTF. Written as DNA, the CDR3 is TGCAGCGTTGTTACAGTTCAGGCCAGTCACTATGGCTACACCTTC.

The chain joins TRBV7-9 to TRBJ1-2, with 8 bases lining up with TRBD1. Trimming at V came to 1 base and at J to 7 bases, leaving 11 bases not matched to a gene. The CDR3 loop spans 16 amino acids. CDR1 is SEHNR, CDR2 FQNEAQ, per germline (reference sequence). The CDR3 spells CASSLESGRGHGGYTF. CDR3 nucleotides: TGTGCCAGCAGCTTAGAGTCGGGCAGGGGGCATGGTGGCTACACCTTC.

The gene calls are TRBV14 and TRBJ2-7; D is unresolved. The germline V gene encodes CDR1 SGHDN and CDR2 FVKESK. The CDR3 runs to 12 residues. V was cut by 2 bases and J by 2 bases, with 4 bases left in between. The CDR3 reads CASSQSAYEQYF. The CDR3 DNA reads as TGTGCCAGCAGCCAATCAGCCTACGAGCAGTACTTC.

V gene TRBV11-2 combines with J gene TRBJ1-3; no definite D call. Germline V CDR1 and CDR2: SGHAT, FQNNGV. This CDR3 spans 12 amino acids. Between the trimmed V and J ends, which lost 7 bases and 0 bases, there was a span of 4 bases. The CDR3 loop is CASTSSGNTIYF. Written as DNA, the CDR3 is TGTGCCAGCACGAGCTCTGGAAACACCATATATTTT.

CDR3: CASSVSGESGNTIYF. CDR3 DNA sequence: TGTGCCAGCAGCGTAAGCGGAGAGTCTGGAAACACCATATATTTT. The chain recombines TRBV9 with TRBJ1-3, with D unclear. CDR1 is SGDLS, CDR2 YYNGEE, per germline. This CDR3 is built from 15 residues. V was clipped by 1 base and J by 1 base, with 9 bases between them.

The V call is TRBV5-6, the J call TRBJ1-2; 8 positions match TRBD1. Losses at the gene ends were 3 bases for V and 0 bases for J; bases not matched to a gene: 7. Germline V gives CDR1 SGHDT, CDR2 YYEEEE. The CDR3 loop spans 16 amino acids. CDR3 coding DNA: TGTGCCAGCAGCTCCGTTCCGGACAGGGCTAACTATGGCTACACCTTC. It yields the protein CASSSVPDRANYGYTF.

This chain joins TRBV5-7 and TRBJ1-3; D remains unclear. TRBV5-7 is placed among ORFs of uncertain function. The CDR3 has 15 residues. V was cut by 2 bases and J by 0 bases, with 9 bases left in between. The CDR3 bases are TGTGCCAGCAGCTTAGCTCCCCTCTCTGGAAACACCATATATTTT. Its translation is CASSLAPLSGNTIYF.

The chain couples TRBV5-1 to TRBJ2-5, with a tentative D call TRBD2 (7 bases). Germline lookup yields CDR1 SGHRS and CDR2 YFSETQ. The V end was cut by 4 bases, the J end by 2 bases, with 18 bases between. CDR3 length: 16 residues. CDR3 amino acids: CASSRGANRIQETQYF. The CDR3 DNA follows: TGCGCCAGCAGCCGGGGGGCGAACAGGATACAAGAGACCCAGTACTTC.

The gene calls are TRBV28 and TRBJ2-6, with TRBD1 as a possible D gene (7 bases). Trimming shortened V by 4 bases and J by 0 bases, and 16 bases separated the two germline ends. The CDR3 covers 18 residues. CDR1 and CDR2 from the germline V gene are MDHEN and SYDVKM. CDR3 amino acids: CASSSTGRPLSGANVLTF. The CDR3 DNA reads as TGTGCCAGCAGTTCGACAGGGAGGCCCCTCTCTGGGGCCAACGTCCTGACTTTC.

The chain couples TRBV6-1 to TRBJ1-1; tentatively, D is TRBD1 (5 bases). Per the germline V gene, CDR1 is MNHNS and CDR2 is SASEGT. The germline V and J ends were trimmed by 0 bases and 0 bases, with 20 bases remaining between them. This CDR3 is built from 19 residues. The CDR3 reads CASSEASHRGVGVNTEAFF. As DNA, the CDR3 is TGTGCCAGCAGTGAAGCTTCGCACCGGGGGGTGGGAGTGAACACTGAAGCTTTCTTT.

This chain uses TRBV5-4 with TRBJ2-1; no clear D gene. Trimming left V 0 bases short and J 6 bases short, with 7 bases between. In germline, CDR1 is SGHNT, CDR2 YYREEE (reference sequence). The CDR3 runs 13 residues. CDR3 bases: TGTGCCAGCAGCTTGGGACTTCGCAATGAGCAGTTCTTC. Its protein is CASSLGLRNEQFF.

The chain combines TRBV28 with TRBJ2-7; 10 bases are shared with TRBD2. Germline assignment: CDR1 MDHEN and CDR2 SYDVKM. J lost 2 bases, V lost 7 bases, and 8 bases had no gene match. The CDR3 length is 15 residues. The chain's CDR3 is CASNVASGGTYEQYF. CDR3 nucleotide sequence: TGTGCCAGCAACGTCGCTAGCGGGGGAACCTACGAGCAGTACTTC.

V is TRBV27 and J is TRBJ1-1; no reliable D call. Germline V gene lookup returns CDR1 MNHEY and CDR2 SMNVEV (reference sequence). This CDR3 contains 14 residues. The ends were cut back, 5 bases at V and 0 bases at J, with 10 bases in the middle. Written as DNA, the CDR3 is TGTGCCAGCAGTCTCCGACACATGAACACTGAAGCTTTCTTT. This translates into CASSLRHMNTEAFF.

V usage is TRBV6-5 and J usage is TRBJ1-3, with D maybe TRBD1 (6 bases). Germline CDR1 MNHEY, CDR2 SVGAGI. The CDR3 runs to 15 residues. V was trimmed by 5 bases and J by 2 bases, leaving 13 bases between them. The CDR3 bases are TGTGCCAGCAGTCACAAGACAGGAACTGGAAACACCATATATTTT. This sequence encodes CASSHKTGTGNTIYF.

The V gene is TRBV5-8, the J gene TRBJ1-5; TRBD1 aligns across 10 bases. Germline CDR1 is SGHTS and CDR2 is YDEGEE. CDR3 size: 15 residues. J was trimmed by 8 bases and V by 4 bases; bases with no gene match: 9. The CDR3 region is CASSTGQGSVEPQHF. The CDR3 DNA reads as TGTGCCAGCAGCACGGGACAGGGGAGTGTGGAGCCCCAGCATTTT. Looking up the rest from reference TRBV5-8 and TRBJ1-5 gives the full variable domain: EAGVTQSPTHLIKTRGQQATLRCSPISGHTSVYWYQQALGLGLQFLLWYDEGEERNRGNFPPRFSGRQFPNYSSELNVNALELEDSALYLCASSTGQGSVEPQHFGDGTRLSIL.

This clone showed up just a few times. This sequence joins TRBV7-2 and TRBJ2-2; no definite D call. CDR1 is SGHTA, CDR2 FQGNSA, per germline. Trimming left V 5 bases short and J 0 bases short, with 7 bases between. CDR3 length: 14 residues. The CDR3 nucleotides are TGTGCCAGCAGCCTATCTCCGAACACCGGGGAGCTGTTTTTT. Translated: CASSLSPNTGELFF.

This chain connects TRBV7-3 to TRBJ2-5, with 10 positions matching TRBD2. Germline V gives CDR1 SGHTA, CDR2 FQGTGA. V shed 5 bases, J shed 2 bases, and the junction held 5 bases outside the gene matches. CDR3 length equals 15 residues. CDR3 in amino acids: CASSPLAGGQETQYF. The CDR3 nucleotides read TGTGCCAGCAGCCCTTTAGCGGGGGGACAAGAGACCCAGTACTTC.

V gene TRBV18 combines with J gene TRBJ2-5; TRBD2 is a possible D gene (5 bases). Between the trimmed V and J ends, which lost 2 bases and 5 bases, there was a span of 12 bases. CDR3 size: 14 residues. Germline V gene data show CDR1 as KGHSH and CDR2 as LQKENI. CDR3 bases: TGTGCCAGCTCACCAGGGTCACTAGGGGAGACCCAGTACTTC. Its protein product is CASSPGSLGETQYF.

The chain recombines TRBV28 with TRBJ1-2; TRBD1 is a possible D gene (5 bases). This CDR3 is 13 amino acids long. The V gene's germline CDR1 is MDHEN and CDR2 SYDVKM. V lost 6 bases and J 7 bases, leaving 15 bases between the germline ends. This chain's CDR3 is CASRRQGSLGYTF. The CDR3 DNA is TGTGCCAGCAGGCGTCAGGGAAGCCTTGGCTACACCTTC.

The rearrangement links TRBV28 to TRBJ1-3; D unresolved. V gave up 7 bases and J gave up 4 bases, with 11 bases separating them. Germline CDR1 is MDHEN and CDR2 is SYDVKM. The CDR3 consists of 13 residues. The CDR3, as DNA: TGTGCCAGCAACTCACGAGGAGGAAACACCATATATTTT. Residues: CASNSRGGNTIYF.

The rearrangement links TRBV19 to TRBJ1-4; D is perhaps TRBD1 (5 bases). The V gene's germline CDR1 is LNHDA and CDR2 SQIVND (reference sequence). Deletions cut 3 bases from V and 4 bases from J, with 6 bases between. The CDR3 consists of 13 residues. The DNA of the CDR3 is TGTGCCAGTAGTATCCAGGGTAATGAAAAACTGTTTTTT. Translating gives CASSIQGNEKLFF.

The chain joins TRBV6-5 to TRBJ1-1; a weak D match, TRBD1 (5 bases). The CDR3 spans 15 residues. Looked up from germline, CDR1 is MNHEY and CDR2 is SVGAGI. Trimming cost V 6 bases and J 0 bases, with 14 bases left between them. This chain's CDR3 is CASSSDSFMNTEAFF. The CDR3 DNA follows: TGTGCCAGCAGCTCTGACAGCTTTATGAACACTGAAGCTTTCTTT.

This CDR3 reads CASTPGGSDGYTF. The CDR3 DNA is TGTGCCAGCACCCCAGGAGGTAGCGATGGCTACACCTTC. The chain has TRBV28 and TRBJ1-2; D gene unclear. The CDR3 totals 13 residues. The germline V and J ends were trimmed by 7 bases and 6 bases, with 15 bases remaining between them. The V gene's germline CDR1 is MDHEN and CDR2 SYDVKM.

The genes are TRBV11-3 and TRBJ2-5, with TRBD1 as a possible D gene (7 bases). V lost 5 bases and J 2 bases, leaving 12 bases between the germline ends. Germline CDR1 and CDR2: SGHNT and YENEEA. There are 14 residues in the CDR3. Written as DNA, the CDR3 is TGTGCCAGCAGCCTCCAGGGGGGACAAGAGACCCAGTACTTC. Its translation: CASSLQGGQETQYF.